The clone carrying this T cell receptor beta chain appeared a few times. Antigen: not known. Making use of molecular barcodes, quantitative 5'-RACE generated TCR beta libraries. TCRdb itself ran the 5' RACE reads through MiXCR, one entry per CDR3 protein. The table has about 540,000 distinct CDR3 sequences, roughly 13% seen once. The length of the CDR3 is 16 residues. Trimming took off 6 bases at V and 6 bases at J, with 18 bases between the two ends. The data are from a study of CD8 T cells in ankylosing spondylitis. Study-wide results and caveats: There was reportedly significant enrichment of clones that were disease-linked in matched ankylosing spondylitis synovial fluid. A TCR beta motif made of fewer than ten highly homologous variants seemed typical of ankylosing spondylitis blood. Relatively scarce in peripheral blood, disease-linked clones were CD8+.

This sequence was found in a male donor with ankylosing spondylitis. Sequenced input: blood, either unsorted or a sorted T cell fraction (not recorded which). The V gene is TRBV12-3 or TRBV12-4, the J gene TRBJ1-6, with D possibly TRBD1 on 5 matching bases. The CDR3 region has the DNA TGTGCCAGCAGGGGTGGCCCGGGGAGGGGTAATTCACCCCTCCACTTT. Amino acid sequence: CASRGGPGRGNSPLHF.